A single sample gave rise to the 20 T cell receptor beta chains below, sequenced in a study of shared clonotypes between healthy human individuals. The method was immunoSEQ multiplex PCR; TCRdb's version includes in-frame clones alone and lacks a portion of them. Seen here are 550,000 to 850,000 clones, 74% observed once, and the top ten hold 1.5% to 2%. Sample: memory CD4+ T cells sorted from blood. Noted subset: CD45RA-negative fraction. These receptors all come from a woman in her thirties in good health.

This chain uses TRBV7-3 with TRBJ2-2; D is uncertain. CDR3 length: 15 amino acids. The V and J ends lost 6 bases and 0 bases respectively, with 11 bases between them. Germline V gives CDR1 SGHTA, CDR2 FQGTGA. CDR3 nucleotide sequence: TGTGCCAGCAGGCTGGACGTAACGAACACCGGGGAGCTGTTTTTT. This sequence encodes CASRLDVTNTGELFF.

The chain combines TRBV28 with TRBJ2-3; perhaps TRBD1 as D (5 bases). V lost 2 bases and J 5 bases, leaving 8 bases between the germline ends. Per germline, CDR1 MDHEN and CDR2 SYDVKM. The CDR3 is 13 residues long. As DNA, the CDR3 is TGTGCCAGCAGTTTAGGACATAGAGATACGCAGTATTTT. Translation: CASSLGHRDTQYF.

The chain links TRBV2 to TRBJ1-4; TRBD1 matches 9 bases. CDR1 is SNHLY and CDR2 is FYNNEI in the germline V gene. Trimming took 6 bases from V and 8 from J; bases not matched to a gene: 7. The CDR3 is 14 amino acids. The CDR3 loop is CASSVQGAWEKLFF. CDR3 coding DNA: TGTGCCAGCAGCGTACAGGGGGCTTGGGAAAAACTGTTTTTT.

The V call is TRBV28, the J call TRBJ1-4; 9 bases line up with TRBD1. Per germline, CDR1 MDHEN and CDR2 SYDVKM. The CDR3 totals 14 residues. V was clipped by 6 bases and J by 7 bases; unmatched bases: 6. The CDR3 sequence: CASSLGTGFEKLFF. CDR3 bases: TGTGCCAGCAGCCTCGGGACAGGGTTTGAAAAACTGTTTTTT.

For the CDR3, the DNA is TGTGCCAGCAGTCACCAGACTAGCGGGTACCCGACTGAGCAGTTCTTC. Residues: CASSHQTSGYPTEQFF. The chain couples TRBV27 to TRBJ2-1; 10 nucleotides match TRBD2. The germline gives CDR1 MNHEY, CDR2 SMNVEV (reference sequence). V shed 5 bases and J 9 bases; nucleotides not matched to a gene: 13. CDR3 length: 16 residues.

This clone has just a few counts. V and J are TRBV2 and TRBJ2-1, with D uncertain. The germline V and J ends were trimmed by 4 bases and 8 bases, with 12 bases remaining between them. The CDR3 spans 13 residues. In germline, CDR1 is SNHLY, CDR2 FYNNEI. CDR3 amino acids: CASSGLSMDEQFF. In DNA form, the CDR3 reads TGTGCCAGCAGTGGACTGAGTATGGATGAGCAGTTCTTC.

This chain connects TRBV5-8 to TRBJ1-3, with D uncertain. Deletions cut 5 bases from V and 7 bases from J, with 7 bases between. The germline CDR1 and CDR2 sequences are SGHTS and YDEGEE. The CDR3 sequence is 11 residues long. CDR3 DNA sequence: TGTGCCAGCAGACGTGGTAACACCATATATTTT. This translates into CASRRGNTIYF. Full variable domain (missing parts from reference TRBV5-8 and TRBJ1-3): EAGVTQSPTHLIKTRGQQATLRCSPISGHTSVYWYQQALGLGLQFLLWYDEGEERNRGNFPPRFSGRQFPNYSSELNVNALELEDSALYLCASRRGNTIYFGEGSWLTVV.

The table lists this clone with many counts. The sample has other DNA sequences that encode this CDR3 too. The chain joins TRBV19 to TRBJ1-5; TRBD1 is a possible D gene (5 bases). The germline CDR1 and CDR2 sequences are LNHDA and SQIVND (reference sequence). V lost 1 base, J lost 6 bases, and 13 bases lay in between. The CDR3 has 15 residues. This CDR3 reads CASSIGRQGGQPQHF. The CDR3 DNA sequence: TGTGCCAGTAGTATAGGGCGCCAGGGAGGTCAGCCCCAGCATTTT.

This clone showed up just once. V gene TRBV28 combines with J gene TRBJ2-2; 11 bases line up with TRBD2. Trimming at V came to 3 bases and at J to 0 bases, leaving 9 bases not matched to a gene. CDR1 is MDHEN, CDR2 SYDVKM, per germline. This CDR3 has 19 residues. The CDR3 DNA is TGTGCCAGCAGTTTCCGGACTAGCGGGCGTCGCACGAACACCGGGGAGCTGTTTTTT. Encoded protein: CASSFRTSGRRTNTGELFF.

This chain connects TRBV7-2 to TRBJ1-5; D remains unclear. This CDR3 has 12 residues. Looked up from germline, CDR1 is SGHTA and CDR2 is FQGNSA. V dropped 1 base and J dropped 6 bases, with 4 bases sitting between them. The DNA for the CDR3 is TGTGCCAGCAGCTTAGACGTTCAGCCCCAGCATTTT. This translates into CASSLDVQPQHF. The full variable domain, with the rest looked up from reference TRBV7-2 and TRBJ1-5, is GAGVSQSPSNKVTEKGKDVELRCDPISGHTALYWYRQSLGQGLEFLIYFQGNSAPDKSGLPSDRFSAERTGGSVSTLTIQRTQQEDSAVYLCASSLDVQPQHFGDGTRLSIL.

This clone appeared once. This chain links TRBV27 with TRBJ2-1; 10 bases agree with TRBD2. Germline assignment: CDR1 MNHEY and CDR2 SMNVEV (reference sequence). There are 15 residues in the CDR3. Germline trimming cut 6 bases from V and 9 bases from J; bases unmatched to any gene: 11. Written as DNA, the CDR3 is TGTGCCAGCAGAGCTTTACTAGCGGGACGGGGTGAGCAGTTCTTC. This encodes CASRALLAGRGEQFF.

CDR3 coding DNA: TGTGCCAGCACCCTACCGGGCAGTTACGAGCAGTACTTC. Its translation: CASTLPGSYEQYF. This rearrangement joins TRBV28 to TRBJ2-7; no firm D call. Trimming cost V 7 bases and J 4 bases, with 14 bases left between them. CDR1 and CDR2 (germline): MDHEN, SYDVKM. This CDR3 contains 13 residues.

The gene calls are TRBV28 and TRBJ2-7; 7 bases agree with TRBD1. The CDR3 is 15 amino acids. Germline V lookup: CDR1 MDHEN, CDR2 SYDVKM. V lost 8 bases to trimming and J lost 5 bases; unmatched junction nucleotides: 15. CDR3 amino acids: CASGIPGQRGNEQYF. CDR3 DNA sequence: TGTGCCAGCGGGATACCGGGACAGAGAGGGAACGAGCAGTACTTC.

J is TRBJ2-3 and V is TRBV7-2; D not certain. Trimming removed 4 bases from V and 6 bases from J, with 8 bases in between. The CDR3 runs to 12 residues. The germline V gene encodes CDR1 SGHTA and CDR2 FQGNSA. CDR3 region: CASSWNRDTQYF. Here the CDR3 DNA reads TGTGCCAGCAGCTGGAATAGGGATACGCAGTATTTT.

The chain links TRBV6-4 to TRBJ2-3; tentatively, D is TRBD1 (6 bases). The ends were cut back, 0 bases at V and 6 bases at J, with 13 bases in the middle. Germline lookup yields CDR1 MRHNA and CDR2 SNTAGT. The CDR3 loop spans 15 amino acids. The CDR3 loop is CASSDSLQGADTQYF. CDR3 sequence (DNA): TGTGCCAGCAGTGACTCTCTACAGGGAGCCGATACGCAGTATTTT.

The CDR3 loop is CASSPSGGGRPYNEQFF. For the CDR3, the DNA is TGTGCCAGCAGCCCGTCCGGGGGCGGGAGACCCTACAATGAGCAGTTCTTC. The chain couples TRBV4-2 to TRBJ2-1; D perhaps matches TRBD2 (7 bases). There are 17 residues in the CDR3. V was trimmed by 4 bases and J by 2 bases, leaving 18 bases between them. CDR1 and CDR2 (germline): LGHNA, YNFKEQ.

A remark on this clone: A single base is all that separates this from a far larger clone, so a read error is likely. V usage is TRBV4-1 and J usage is TRBJ2-7; maybe TRBD2 (6 bases). Trimming took 3 bases from V and 4 from J, leaving 13 bases between them. Germline V gives CDR1 MGHRA, CDR2 YSYEKL. The CDR3 consists of 14 residues. The CDR3 DNA reads as TGCGCCAGCAGCCAGGGCGGGGTACGATACGAGCAGTACTTC. It is translated as CASSQGGVRYEQYF.

The chain joins TRBV5-1 to TRBJ2-1, with a possible D match to TRBD2 (6 bases). The CDR3 is 13 residues long. Germline CDR1 SGHRS, CDR2 YFSETQ. V was shortened by 1 base and J by 6 bases, with 8 bases between the two germline ends. The CDR3 here is CASSLPGGNEQFF. CDR3 coding DNA: TGCGCCAGCAGCTTGCCCGGGGGCAATGAGCAGTTCTTC.

V is TRBV6-6 and J is TRBJ2-3; the match to TRBD1 covers 10 bases. The germline CDR1 and CDR2 sequences are MNHNY and SVGAGI (reference sequence). CDR3 length equals 16 residues. J lost 5 bases, V lost 5 bases, and 10 bases had no gene match. For the CDR3, the DNA is TGTGCCAGCAGTGGACAGGGGGGAACATCCAGAGATACGCAGTATTTT. This gives the protein CASSGQGGTSRDTQYF.

The chain employs TRBV11-3 and TRBJ2-7, with D tentatively TRBD2 (6 bases). Trimming took 5 bases from V and 4 from J, leaving 15 bases between them. The CDR3 is 14 residues long. Germline CDR1 SGHNT, CDR2 YENEEA. The DNA for the CDR3 is TGTGCCAGCAGCCCATCGGGGGACCTTTACGAGCAGTACTTC. Protein sequence: CASSPSGDLYEQYF.